The source of this T cell receptor (beta chain) is a study of blood T cell repertoires in COVID-19. Seattle enrolled patients during active infection and tracked them longitudinally. Original data processing: For nucleated cells, counts were estimated from reference gene primer amplification. The assay was immunoSEQ multiplex PCR, and TCRdb's table has in-frame clones only and misses some. From that table come the V and J calls and clone size; the DNA was used to work out D and trimming. The sample gives 80,000 or so clones, about 85% of which show up once; roughly 11% is in the top ten. The CDR3 totals 16 residues. The germline V gene encodes CDR1 SEHNR and CDR2 FQNEAQ (reference sequence). Unmatched junction bases numbered 14, after V lost 6 bases and J lost 5 bases.

This chain connects TRBV7-9 to TRBJ2-5, with 8 bases matching TRBD2. The TCR comes from a man aged 55 to 70 with COVID-19, enrolled during active disease. The sequencing sample was made of peripheral blood. The CDR3 DNA sequence: TGTGCCAGCAGATCATCGGGAGCGGGAGCTGACGAGACCCAGTACTTC. This gives the protein CASRSSGAGADETQYF. The full variable domain, rest sourced from reference TRBV7-9 and TRBJ2-5, is DTGVSQNPRHKITKRGQNVTFRCDPISEHNRLYWYRQTLGQGPEFLTYFQNEAQLEKSRLLSDRFSAERPKGSFSTLEIQRTEQGDSAMYLCASRSSGAGADETQYFGPGTRLLVL.